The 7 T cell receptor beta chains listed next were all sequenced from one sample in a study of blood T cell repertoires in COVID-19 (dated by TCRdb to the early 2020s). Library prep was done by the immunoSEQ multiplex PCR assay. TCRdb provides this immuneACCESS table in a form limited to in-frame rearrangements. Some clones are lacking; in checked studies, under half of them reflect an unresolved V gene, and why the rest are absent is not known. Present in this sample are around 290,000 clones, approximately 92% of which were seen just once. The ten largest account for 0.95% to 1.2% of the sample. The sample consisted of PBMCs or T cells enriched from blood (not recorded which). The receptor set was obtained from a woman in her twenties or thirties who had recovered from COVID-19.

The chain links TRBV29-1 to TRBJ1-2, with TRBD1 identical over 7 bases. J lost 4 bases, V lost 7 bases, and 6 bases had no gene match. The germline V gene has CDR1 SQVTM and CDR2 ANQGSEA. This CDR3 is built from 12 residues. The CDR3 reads CSAKTGTYGYTF. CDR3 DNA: TGCAGCGCAAAGACAGGGACCTATGGCTACACCTTC.

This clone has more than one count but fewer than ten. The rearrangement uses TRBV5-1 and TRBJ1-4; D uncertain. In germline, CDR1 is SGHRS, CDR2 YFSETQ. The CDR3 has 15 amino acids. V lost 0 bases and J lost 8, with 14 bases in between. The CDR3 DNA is TGCGCCAGCAGCTTGGCCGAAGGCAGGCCGGAAAAACTGTTTTTT. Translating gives CASSLAEGRPEKLFF.

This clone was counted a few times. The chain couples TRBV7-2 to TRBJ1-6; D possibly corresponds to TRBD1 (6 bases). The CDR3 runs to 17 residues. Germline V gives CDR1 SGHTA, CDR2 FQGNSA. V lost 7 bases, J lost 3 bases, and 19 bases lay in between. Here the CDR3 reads CASTERRTEDYNSPLHF. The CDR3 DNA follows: TGTGCCAGCACCGAAAGAAGGACAGAGGACTATAATTCACCCCTCCACTTT.

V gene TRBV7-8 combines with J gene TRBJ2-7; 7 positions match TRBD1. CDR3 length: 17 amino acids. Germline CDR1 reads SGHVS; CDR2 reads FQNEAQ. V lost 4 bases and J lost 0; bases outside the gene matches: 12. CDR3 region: CASSSPAGTASSYEQYF. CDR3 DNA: TGTGCCAGCAGCTCCCCTGCCGGGACAGCGAGCTCCTACGAGCAGTACTTC.

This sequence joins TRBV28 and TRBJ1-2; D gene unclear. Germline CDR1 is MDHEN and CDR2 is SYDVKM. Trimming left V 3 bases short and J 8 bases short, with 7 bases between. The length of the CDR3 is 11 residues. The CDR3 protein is CASSLAGGYTF. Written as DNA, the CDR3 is TGTGCCAGCAGTTTGGCGGGAGGCTACACCTTC.

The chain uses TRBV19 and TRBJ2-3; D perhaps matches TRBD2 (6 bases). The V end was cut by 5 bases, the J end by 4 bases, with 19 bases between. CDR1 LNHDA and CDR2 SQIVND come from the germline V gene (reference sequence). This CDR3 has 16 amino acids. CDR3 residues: CASSAVGVGSADTQYF. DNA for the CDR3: TGTGCCAGTAGTGCAGTGGGTGTCGGGAGCGCAGATACGCAGTATTTT.

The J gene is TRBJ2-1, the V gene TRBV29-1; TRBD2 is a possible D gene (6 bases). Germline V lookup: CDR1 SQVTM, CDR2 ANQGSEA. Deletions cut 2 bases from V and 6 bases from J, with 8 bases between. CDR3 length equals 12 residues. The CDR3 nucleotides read TGCAGCGTTGAATTGGGGGGCAATGAGCAGTTCTTC. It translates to CSVELGGNEQFF.